This T cell receptor beta chain was retrieved from a study of T cell repertoires in aging, cancer and after chemotherapy. Whole-study context: Clear clonal overlap appeared across healthy donor samples taken over several months to years.

The CDR3 consists of 18 residues. Germline trimming cut 6 bases from V and 0 bases from J; bases unmatched to any gene: 6. This clonotype was detected once. Its antigen remains unidentified. Multiplex touch-down PCR with TRB-A/B primers amplified rearranged V-D-J TRB sequences. From the multiplex PCR reads, TCRdb called clonotypes with MiXCR, one entry per CDR3 protein. Here the sample spans fewer than 12,000 distinct CDR3 sequences, 32% being singletons. Regarding the study as a whole: Loss of evenness, beyond lost richness, contributed to age-related TCR diversity decline in cancer patients.

Amplification of TCR beta used genomic DNA extracted from peripheral blood. The gene calls are TRBV12-3 or TRBV12-4 and TRBJ2-4; 15 bases match TRBD2. The sequencing input was blood. The receptor was derived from a human donor in good health. The DNA for the CDR3 is TGTGCCAGCAGGGGACTAGCGGGAGGACTCATAGCCAAAAACATTCAGTACTTC. Amino acid sequence: CASRGLAGGLIAKNIQYF.